This T cell receptor beta chain originates from a study of blood T cells in healthy people across ages. Study as a whole: Template switching picked up about one barcoded beta molecule for each two T cells. Overall study results and limits: Estimated diversity across one million T cells was deemed an underestimate.

Germline CDR1 SGHTA, CDR2 FQGNSA. V was pared by 1 base and J by 2 bases, with 12 bases between. The CDR3 loop spans 15 amino acids. It was with a sample-barcoded 5' primer and a J-beta primer mix that a second PCR of roughly 6 to 11 cycles was run. Each cDNA molecule carried a tag from a template-switch adaptor that contained 12 random nucleotides. TCRdb reprocessed the 5' RACE reads with MiXCR, giving one entry per CDR3 protein. The sample yields 700,000 or so distinct CDR3 sequences, 40% to 45% seen once. This clonotype was seen many times. Its antigen remains unidentified. The sequence was collected from a man aged 80 or over in good health. The rearrangement links TRBV7-2 to TRBJ2-7, with a tentative D call TRBD1 (5 bases). Input material: blood. The CDR3 protein is CASSLEGQETYEQYF. The DNA of the CDR3 is TGTGCCAGCAGCTTAGAGGGGCAGGAGACCTACGAGCAGTACTTC.